This TCR beta chain was found in a study of blood T cell repertoires in COVID-19. Study summary: In each case, the material was cDNA or gDNA derived from T cells, B-cell-depleted T cells, or PBMCs.

Sequencing used immunoSEQ multiplex PCR; TCRdb keeps in-frame clones, though not all of them. The repertoire has under 250,000 clones, 84% of them found once; the top ten carry roughly 13%. The CDR3 is 14 amino acids. The germline V gene has CDR1 SGHDT and CDR2 YYEEEE. Trimming cost V 2 bases and J 2 bases, with 8 bases left between them. This rearrangement joins TRBV5-6 to TRBJ2-1; D is unresolved. Specimen: peripheral blood. The TCR sequence derives from a human donor in a cohort sampled during active COVID-19. Here the CDR3 DNA reads TGTGCCAGCAGCTTTAGTTCTCCCTACAATGAGCAGTTCTTC. Its protein product is CASSFSSPYNEQFF.